The rows below give T cell receptor beta chains drawn from one sample of a study of identifying expanded T cells in peripheral blood. Profiling relied on immunoSEQ multiplex PCR, and the TCRdb table lists in-frame clones only, not all of them. The sample holds about 97,000 clones, 70% to 90% seen once. Material: blood. All receptors come from a person between 18 and 69 years old in good health. The CDR3 runs from the conserved cysteine through the conserved F or W. Each record gives: D gene, J gene, V gene, clone size, CDR3 protein, CDR3 DNA. D genes are given only for firm matches. Size is omitted from some rows. Given values are once, few, many or a class for expanded clones.

>-|TRBJ2-4|TRBV18|-
CASSQQGSENIQYF
TGTGCCAGCTCACAGCAGGGTTCCGAAAACATTCAGTACTTC
>TRBD1|TRBJ1-2|TRBV9|once
CASSITGTEHYGYTF
TGTGCCAGCAGCATAACCGGGACAGAGCACTATGGCTACACCTTC
>TRBD1|TRBJ2-7|TRBV4-3|-
CASSTGQGYEQYF
TGCGCCAGCAGCACTGGACAGGGGTACGAGCAGTACTTC
>-|TRBJ1-2|TRBV27|-
CASSLSVGSNYGYTF
TGTGCCAGCAGTTTATCCGTAGGGAGCAACTATGGCTACACCTTC
>-|TRBJ1-4|TRBV5-4|-
CASSLAGQANEKLFF
TGTGCCAGCAGCTTGGCCGGGCAGGCTAATGAAAAACTGTTTTTT
>-|TRBJ1-1|TRBV23-1|once
CASSQSMAGRTEAFF
TGCGCCAGCAGTCAATCGATGGCAGGGCGGACTGAAGCTTTCTTT
>-|TRBJ2-7|TRBV27|-
CASSFGQSMLEQYF
TGTGCCAGCAGTTTCGGACAGAGTATGCTTGAGCAGTACTTC
>-|TRBJ1-1|TRBV7-2|once
CASSLHLSNTEAFF
TGTGCCAGCAGCCTACATCTCAGTAACACTGAAGCTTTCTTT
>-|TRBJ1-2|TRBV9|-
CASSVSQGLNYGYTF
TGTGCCAGCAGCGTGTCACAGGGATTGAACTATGGCTACACCTTC
>-|TRBJ2-7|TRBV9|-
CASSVVGGVEQYF
TGTGCCAGCAGCGTAGTGGGGGGCGTCGAGCAGTACTTC
>-|TRBJ2-5|TRBV28|-
CASSFVGAHQETQYF
TGTGCCAGCAGTTTCGTGGGGGCCCACCAAGAGACCCAGTACTTC
>-|TRBJ1-6|TRBV19|-
CASRGGSYNSPLHF
TGTGCCAGTAGAGGGGGGTCCTATAATTCACCCCTCCACTTT
>TRBD1|TRBJ2-7|TRBV11-3|-
CASSLGGDRDDRQYF
TGTGCCAGCAGCTTAGGAGGGGACAGGGACGATCGGCAGTACTTC
>-|TRBJ2-1|TRBV19|once
CASTPAGTSYNEQFF
TGTGCCAGTACCCCTGCCGGGACGTCGTACAATGAGCAGTTCTTC
>TRBD2|TRBJ2-3|TRBV5-4|-
CASSLRTSGGADTQYF
TGTGCCAGCAGCTTACGGACTAGCGGGGGGGCAGATACGCAGTATTTT
>TRBD1|TRBJ2-5|TRBV6-6|-
CASSQGARETQYF
TGTGCCAGCTCTCAGGGGGCACGAGAGACCCAGTACTTC
>-|TRBJ2-7|TRBV4-3|few
CASSQDTRGRGSYEQYF
TGCGCCAGCAGCCAAGATACCAGGGGGCGGGGGTCCTACGAGCAGTACTTC
>-|TRBJ2-5|TRBV6-6|-
CASRDNARETQYF
TGTGCCAGCAGGGACAATGCCAGGGAGACCCAGTACTTC
>-|TRBJ1-2|TRBV9|-
CASSRALTRNYGYTF
TGTGCCAGCAGCAGGGCACTGACAAGAAACTATGGCTACACCTTC
>TRBD1|TRBJ2-5|TRBV9|-
CASSPQGEETQYF
TGTGCCAGCAGCCCGCAGGGGGAAGAGACCCAGTACTTC
>-|TRBJ2-5|TRBV4-3|-
CASSRGPEETQYF
TGCGCCAGCAGCCGGGGGCCTGAGGAGACCCAGTACTTC
>TRBD1|TRBJ2-2|TRBV29-1|-
CSADRANTGELFF
TGCAGCGCTGACAGGGCGAACACCGGGGAGCTGTTTTTT
>-|TRBJ1-4|TRBV7-9|-
CASSLVGGVREKLFF
TGTGCCAGCAGCTTAGTCGGCGGGGTACGTGAAAAACTGTTTTTT
>-|TRBJ1-5|TRBV7-8|-
CASSPQRGVLDQPQHF
TGTGCCAGCAGCCCTCAGCGGGGGGTCCTGGATCAGCCCCAGCATTTT
>TRBD1|TRBJ2-5|TRBV7-2|-
CASSLVTGALQETQYF
TGTGCCAGCAGCTTAGTGACAGGGGCCCTTCAAGAGACCCAGTACTTC
>-|TRBJ2-5|TRBV25-1|-
CASSSRLRGETQYF
TGTGCCAGCTCTTCCCGCCTTCGAGGGGAGACCCAGTACTTC
>-|TRBJ2-7|TRBV13|-
CASSAELDRQQYF
TGTGCCAGCAGCGCCGAATTGGACAGACAGCAGTACTTC
>-|TRBJ2-6|TRBV6-6|-
CASSTPSGANVLTF
TGTGCCAGCAGTACGCCCTCTGGGGCCAACGTCCTGACTTTC
>TRBD1|TRBJ1-3|TRBV5-1|-
CASSLGQGARGNTIYF
TGCGCCAGCAGCTTGGGACAGGGGGCGCGGGGAAACACCATATATTTT
>-|TRBJ2-7|TRBV5-3|-
CARSLASGGPPQYEQYF
TGTGCCAGAAGCTTGGCCTCGGGGGGCCCACCTCAATACGAGCAGTACTTC
>-|TRBJ1-6|TRBV4-1|-
CASSAGDSPLHF
TGCGCCAGCAGCGCGGGGGATTCACCCCTCCACTTT
>-|TRBJ2-3|TRBV4-2|-
CASSLPGDTQYF
TGTGCCAGCAGCCTCCCCGGGGATACGCAGTATTTT
>-|TRBJ2-7|TRBV28|-
CASSFTGQGEQYF
TGTGCCAGCAGTTTCACGGGCCAGGGGGAGCAGTACTTC
>-|TRBJ1-3|TRBV14|few
CASCGSLSGNTIYF
TGTGCCAGCTGCGGTTCGCTTTCTGGAAACACCATATATTTT
>-|TRBJ1-5|TRBV4-1|-
CASSLEHRLSNQPQHF
TGCGCCAGCAGCCTGGAGCACAGGCTAAGCAATCAGCCCCAGCATTTT
>-|TRBJ2-3|TRBV5-1|-
CASSLDPSGGADTQYF
TGCGCCAGCAGCTTGGATCCCAGCGGAGGGGCAGATACGCAGTATTTT
>TRBD1|TRBJ1-3|TRBV6-5|-
CASRITTGSGNTIYF
TGTGCCAGCAGGATAACGACAGGGTCTGGAAACACCATATATTTT
>-|TRBJ1-1|TRBV10-3|few
CAISEVGPNTEAFF
TGTGCCATCAGTGAGGTCGGGCCCAACACTGAAGCTTTCTTT
>-|TRBJ2-7|TRBV19|-
CASSMGWGNTYEQYF
TGTGCCAGTAGTATGGGATGGGGCAACACCTACGAGCAGTACTTC
>-|TRBJ2-1|TRBV11-2|-
CASSLRGVSYNEQFF
TGTGCCAGCAGCTTAAGGGGGGTTTCCTACAATGAGCAGTTCTTC